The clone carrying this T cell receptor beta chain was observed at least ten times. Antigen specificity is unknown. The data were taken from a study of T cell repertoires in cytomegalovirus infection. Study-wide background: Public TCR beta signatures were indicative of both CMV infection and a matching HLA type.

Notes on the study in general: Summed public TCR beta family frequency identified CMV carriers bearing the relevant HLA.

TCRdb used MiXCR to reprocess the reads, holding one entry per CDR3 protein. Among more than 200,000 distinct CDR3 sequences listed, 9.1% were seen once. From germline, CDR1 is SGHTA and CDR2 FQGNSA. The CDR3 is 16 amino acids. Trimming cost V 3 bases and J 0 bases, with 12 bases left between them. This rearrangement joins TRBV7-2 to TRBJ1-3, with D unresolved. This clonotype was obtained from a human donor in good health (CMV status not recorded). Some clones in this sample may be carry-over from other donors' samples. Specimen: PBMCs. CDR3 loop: CASSFGSSFSGNTIYF. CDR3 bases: TGTGCCAGCAGCTTCGGGTCCAGCTTCTCTGGAAACACCATATATTTT. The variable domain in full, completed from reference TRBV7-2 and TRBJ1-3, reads GAGVSQSPSNKVTEKGKDVELRCDPISGHTALYWYRQSLGQGLEFLIYFQGNSAPDKSGLPSDRFSAERTGGSVSTLTIQRTQQEDSAVYLCASSFGSSFSGNTIYFGEGSWLTVV.